A single sample gave rise to the 18 T cell receptor beta chains below, sequenced in a study of Ad26.COV2.S vaccination and SARS-CoV-2 variants. The treatment here: roughly 20 received Ad26.COV2.S at low or high dose, single or two shots; about 5 received placebo; per-sample allocation not given. The samples were gathered on day 63 after the first injection of vaccine or placebo. Method: immunoSEQ multiplex PCR; TCRdb's copy keeps in-frame clones and lacks some. The profile shows under 600,000 clones, about 88% of them singletons. Source: peripheral blood, taken in a trial of Ad26.COV2.S vaccine versus placebo. The receptors were sampled from a person between 18 and 59 years old who received the Ad26.COV2.S COVID-19 vaccine or a placebo.

This chain connects TRBV14 to TRBJ1-1, with 9 bases that match TRBD1. This CDR3 is built from 15 residues. The V gene end was trimmed by 5 bases and the J gene end by 2 bases; junction bases not matched to a gene: 6. The germline CDR1 and CDR2 sequences are SGHDN and FVKESK. The DNA for the CDR3 is TGTGCCAGCAGCTACGGACAGGGGATCAACACTGAAGCTTTCTTT. Translation gives CASSYGQGINTEAFF.

This clone was recorded a few times. The CDR3 DNA reads TGTGCCAGTAGTATTCGGGGGCAGGGCGCTAAGCTGTGGAATGAGCAGTTCTTC. Translating it yields CASSIRGQGAKLWNEQFF. The chain uses TRBV19 and TRBJ2-1; the D gene could be TRBD1 or TRBD2 (6 bases each). Germline CDR1 reads LNHDA; CDR2 reads SQIVND (reference sequence). The CDR3 loop spans 18 amino acids. The germline V and J ends were trimmed by 3 bases and 7 bases, with 25 bases remaining between them.

This chain connects TRBV5-1 to TRBJ2-3; D unclear. Germline V gives CDR1 SGHRS, CDR2 YFSETQ. The CDR3 is 16 amino acids. V was cut by 2 bases and J by 2 bases, with 15 bases left in between. Here the CDR3 DNA reads TGCGCCAGCAGCTTATATTCCAGTACCGTCACAGATACGCAGTATTTT. Translation gives CASSLYSSTVTDTQYF.

This chain links TRBV15 with TRBJ1-2, with 9 bases aligning to TRBD1. The junction had 14 bases not matched to a gene; V was cut back by 4 bases and J by 8 bases. From germline, CDR1 is LNHNV and CDR2 YYDKDF (reference sequence). The CDR3 contains 16 residues. The CDR3 is CATSTGTGQSRGGYTF. CDR3 DNA sequence: TGTGCCACCAGCACCGGGACAGGGCAGAGTCGGGGCGGCTACACCTTC.

The chain joins TRBV11-1 to TRBJ2-7; weak D call: TRBD1 (5 bases). Deletions cut 0 bases from V and 1 base from J, with 13 bases between. In germline, CDR1 is SGHAT, CDR2 FQDESV (reference sequence). The CDR3 extends over 16 amino acids. DNA of the CDR3: TGTGCCAGCAGCTTAGCCACAGGTGCTCCTTCCTACGAGCAGTACTTC. Translating it yields CASSLATGAPSYEQYF.

This rearrangement joins TRBV4-2 to TRBJ1-2; D remains unclear. Germline values: CDR1 LGHNA, CDR2 YNFKEQ. The CDR3 extends over 12 amino acids. The V end was cut by 0 bases, the J end by 8 bases, with 7 bases between. Here the CDR3 reads CASSQDLKGYTF. CDR3 DNA sequence: TGTGCCAGCAGCCAAGATTTAAAGGGCTACACCTTC.

This clone occurred once. The rearrangement joins TRBV5-4 to TRBJ1-6; D is perhaps TRBD1 (5 bases). The CDR3 runs to 13 residues. V was clipped by 4 bases and J by 11 bases, with 13 bases between them. Germline assignment: CDR1 SGHNT and CDR2 YYREEE (reference sequence). CDR3 bases: TGTGCCAGCAGCCCATTTGGGGGGGCACCCCTCCACTTT. As protein: CASSPFGGAPLHF. Based on the CDR3 plus reference TRBV5-4 and TRBJ1-6, the full variable domain is ETGVTQSPTHLIKTRGQQVTLRCSSQSGHNTVSWYQQALGQGPQFIFQYYREEENGRGNFPPRFSGLQFPNYSSELNVNALELDDSALYLCASSPFGGAPLHFGNGTRLTVT.

The genes are TRBV5-1 and TRBJ2-6; no firm D call. The germline gives CDR1 SGHRS, CDR2 YFSETQ. The CDR3 runs 17 residues. Trimming removed 2 bases at V and 0 bases at J, with 12 bases between. In DNA, the CDR3 is TGCGCCAGCAGCTTAACCCTGTGGACCTCTGGGGCCAACGTCCTGACTTTC. This translates into CASSLTLWTSGANVLTF. Full variable domain (missing parts from reference TRBV5-1 and TRBJ2-6): KAGVTQTPRYLIKTRGQQVTLSCSPISGHRSVSWYQQTPGQGLQFLFEYFSETQRNKGNFPGRFSGRQFSNSRSEMNVSTLELGDSALYLCASSLTLWTSGANVLTFGAGSRLTVL.

The chain combines TRBV18 with TRBJ2-5; TRBD2 agrees at 9 bases. CDR3 length: 15 residues. Germline CDR1 KGHSH, CDR2 LQKENI. V shed 2 bases, J shed 4 bases, and the junction held 5 bases outside the gene matches. The CDR3 DNA follows: TGTGCCAGCTCACCAAGCGGGGGGCCGAGAGAGACCCAGTACTTC. Translated, it gives CASSPSGGPRETQYF.

The chain couples TRBV6-5 to TRBJ2-7, with D unresolved. The CDR3 loop spans 11 amino acids. V lost 2 bases to trimming and J lost 12 bases, with 11 bases between them. Germline CDR1 is MNHEY and CDR2 is SVGAGI. The CDR3 nucleotides read TGTGCCAGCAGTTACGGACCCAGGAGGTACTTC. This codes for CASSYGPRRYF.

This chain joins TRBV19 and TRBJ2-3; 8 nucleotides line up with TRBD1. Trimming at V came to 6 bases and at J to 4 bases, leaving 18 bases not matched to a gene. Germline CDR1 reads LNHDA; CDR2 reads SQIVND (reference sequence). The CDR3 has 18 amino acids. CDR3 sequence (DNA): TGTGCCAGTAGCCCCATTCCCGGGACAGGCATTCCCCCAGATACGCAGTATTTT. Residues: CASSPIPGTGIPPDTQYF.

The rearrangement uses TRBV5-6 and TRBJ1-6; possibly TRBD1 for D (5 bases). CDR1 is SGHDT and CDR2 is YYEEEE in the germline V gene. Deletions cut 0 bases from V and 1 base from J, with 8 bases between. This CDR3 region has 16 residues. The CDR3 loop reads CASSLGQGSYNSPLHF. Written as DNA, the CDR3 is TGTGCCAGCAGCTTGGGGCAGGGTTCCTATAATTCACCCCTCCACTTT.

The chain links TRBV3-1 (or the pseudogene TRBV3-2) to TRBJ2-3, with TRBD2 as a possible D gene (6 bases). The V and J ends lost 5 bases and 4 bases respectively, with 13 bases between them. This CDR3 contains 14 residues. CDR1 is LGHDT, CDR2 YNNKEL, per germline (reference sequence). CDR3 protein: CASSSRGRADTQYF. The DNA for the CDR3 is TGTGCCAGCAGCTCGCGGGGACGCGCAGATACGCAGTATTTT.

The CDR3: CASSPEGLASYEQYF. The CDR3 DNA reads TGTGCCAGTAGTCCTGAGGGTCTGGCCTCCTACGAGCAGTACTTC. The rearrangement uses TRBV19 and TRBJ2-7, with D maybe TRBD2 (5 bases). The germline CDR1 and CDR2 sequences are LNHDA and SQIVND (reference sequence). This CDR3 contains 15 residues. V was cut by 5 bases and J by 0 bases, with 14 bases left in between.

The V and J genes are TRBV5-1 and TRBJ1-2; the D gene is possibly TRBD1 (5 bases). The CDR3 covers 13 residues. The germline CDR1 and CDR2 sequences are SGHRS and YFSETQ. The V end was cut by 0 bases, the J end by 4 bases, with 7 bases between. DNA of the CDR3: TGCGCCAGCAGCTTGGAGACAGCCTATGGCTACACCTTC. Residues: CASSLETAYGYTF.

J is TRBJ2-6 and V is TRBV30, with D hard to call. The CDR3 has 18 amino acids. From germline, CDR1 is GTSNPN and CDR2 SVGIG (reference sequence). V lost 1 base and J 0 bases, leaving 16 bases between the germline ends. CDR3: CAWSALGRPSSGANVLTF. The CDR3 coding sequence is TGTGCCTGGAGTGCCCTGGGCAGGCCAAGCTCTGGGGCCAACGTCCTGACTTTC. Complete variable domain (other parts from reference TRBV30 and TRBJ2-6): SQTIHQWPATLVQPVGSPLSLECTVEGTSNPNLYWYRQAAGRGLQLLFYSVGIGQISSEVPQNLSASRPQDRQFILSSKKLLLSDSGFYLCAWSALGRPSSGANVLTFGAGSRLTVL.

CDR3 nucleotide sequence: TGTGCCACCACCTACTCAGCGGTCCCAGATGGCTACACCTTC. Protein product: CATTYSAVPDGYTF. The chain carries TRBV6-2 or TRBV6-3 and TRBJ1-2; D is unclear. There are 14 residues in the CDR3. CDR1 and CDR2 from the germline V gene are MNHEY and SVGEGT. The V end lost 10 bases, the J end lost 6 bases, and 21 bases lay between the germline ends.

This chain joins TRBV7-9 and TRBJ2-7; 7 nucleotides match TRBD1. The germline CDR1 and CDR2 sequences are SEHNR and FQNEAQ (reference sequence). This CDR3 region has 14 residues. J was trimmed by 2 bases and V by 5 bases; bases with no gene match: 6. The CDR3 sequence: CASSPQGDPYEQYF. CDR3 nucleotides: TGTGCCAGCAGCCCGCAGGGGGACCCCTACGAGCAGTACTTC. Based on the CDR3 plus reference TRBV7-9 and TRBJ2-7, the full variable domain is DTGVSQNPRHKITKRGQNVTFRCDPISEHNRLYWYRQTLGQGPEFLTYFQNEAQLEKSRLLSDRFSAERPKGSFSTLEIQRTEQGDSAMYLCASSPQGDPYEQYFGPGTRLTVT.